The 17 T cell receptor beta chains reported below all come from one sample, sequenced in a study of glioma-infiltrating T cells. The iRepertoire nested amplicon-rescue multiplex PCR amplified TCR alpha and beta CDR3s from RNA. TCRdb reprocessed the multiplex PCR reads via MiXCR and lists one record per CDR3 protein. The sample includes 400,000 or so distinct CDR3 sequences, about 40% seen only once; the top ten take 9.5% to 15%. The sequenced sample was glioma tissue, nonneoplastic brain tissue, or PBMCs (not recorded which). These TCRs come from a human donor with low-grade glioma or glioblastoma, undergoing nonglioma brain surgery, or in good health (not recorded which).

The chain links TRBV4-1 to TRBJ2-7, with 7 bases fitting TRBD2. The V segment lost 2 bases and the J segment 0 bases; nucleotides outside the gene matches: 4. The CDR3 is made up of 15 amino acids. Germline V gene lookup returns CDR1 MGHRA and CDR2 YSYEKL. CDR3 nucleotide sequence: TGCGCCAGCAGCCAAACTAGACTAGCCTCCTACGAGCAGTACTTC. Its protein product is CASSQTRLASYEQYF.

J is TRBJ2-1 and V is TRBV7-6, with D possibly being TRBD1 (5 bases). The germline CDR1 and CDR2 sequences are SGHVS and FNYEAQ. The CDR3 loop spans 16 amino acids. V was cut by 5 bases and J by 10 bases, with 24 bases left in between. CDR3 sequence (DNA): TGTGCCAGCAGCCCACGTCCAGGGCCCCACACCTACGAGCAGTTCTTC. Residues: CASSPRPGPHTYEQFF.

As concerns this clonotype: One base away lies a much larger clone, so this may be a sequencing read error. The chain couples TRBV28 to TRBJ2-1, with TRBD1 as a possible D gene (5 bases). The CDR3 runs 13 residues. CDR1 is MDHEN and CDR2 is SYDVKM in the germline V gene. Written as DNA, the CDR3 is TGTGCCAGCAGTTTGCCCCTAGACAGTGAGAAGTTCTTC. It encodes CASSLPLDSEKFF.

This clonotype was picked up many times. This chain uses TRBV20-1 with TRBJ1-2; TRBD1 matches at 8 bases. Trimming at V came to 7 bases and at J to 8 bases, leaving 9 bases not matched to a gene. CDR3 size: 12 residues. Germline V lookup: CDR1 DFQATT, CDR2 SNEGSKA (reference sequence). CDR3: CSGTDREGGYTF. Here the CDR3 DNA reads TGCAGTGGTACGGACAGGGAGGGAGGCTACACCTTC.

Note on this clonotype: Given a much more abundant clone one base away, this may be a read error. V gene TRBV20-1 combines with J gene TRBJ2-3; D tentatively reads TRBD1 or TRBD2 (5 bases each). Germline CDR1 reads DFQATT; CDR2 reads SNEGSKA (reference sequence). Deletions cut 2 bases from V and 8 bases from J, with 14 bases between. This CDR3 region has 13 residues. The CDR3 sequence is CSARLQGAATQYF. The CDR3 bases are TGCAGTGCTAGACTCCAGGGAGCAGCTACGCAGTATTTT.

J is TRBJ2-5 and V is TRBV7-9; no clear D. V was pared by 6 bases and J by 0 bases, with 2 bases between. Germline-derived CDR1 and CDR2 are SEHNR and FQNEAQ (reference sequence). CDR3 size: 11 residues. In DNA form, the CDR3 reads TGTGCCAGCAGGGACCAAGAGACCCAGTACTTC. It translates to CASRDQETQYF.

In nucleotides, the CDR3 is TGTGCCAGCAGCCAAGATTGGGGGGCTACGCAGTATTTT. This encodes CASSQDWGATQYF. The gene calls are TRBV3-1 and TRBJ2-3, with D possibly being TRBD1 or TRBD2 (6 bases each). CDR3 length: 13 amino acids. The germline V gene encodes CDR1 LGHDT and CDR2 YNNKEL (reference sequence). V was trimmed by 0 bases and J by 8 bases, leaving 9 bases between them.

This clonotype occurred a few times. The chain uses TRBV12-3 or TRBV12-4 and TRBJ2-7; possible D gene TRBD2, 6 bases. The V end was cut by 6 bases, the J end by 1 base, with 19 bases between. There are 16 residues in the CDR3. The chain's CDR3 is CASSPLWAGSSYEQYF. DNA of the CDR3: TGTGCCAGCAGCCCCCTGTGGGCGGGGTCGTCCTACGAGCAGTACTTC.

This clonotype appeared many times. The CDR3 is CASSSRATILNEQFF. For the CDR3, the DNA is TGTGCCAGCAGCTCTCGGGCCACCATTCTCAATGAGCAGTTCTTC. V gene TRBV7-8 combines with J gene TRBJ2-1; D gene unclear. The V and J ends lost 4 bases and 6 bases respectively, with 16 bases between them. Germline V gene data show CDR1 as SGHVS and CDR2 as FQNEAQ. This CDR3 has 15 residues.

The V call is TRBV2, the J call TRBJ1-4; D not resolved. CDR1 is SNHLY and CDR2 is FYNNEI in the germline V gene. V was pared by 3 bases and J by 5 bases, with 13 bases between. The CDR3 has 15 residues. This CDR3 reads CASSDFSRTNEKLFF. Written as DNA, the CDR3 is TGTGCCAGCAGTGACTTCAGCCGTACCAATGAAAAACTGTTTTTT. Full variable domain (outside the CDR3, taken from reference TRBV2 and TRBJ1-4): EPEVTQTPSHQVTQMGQEVILRCVPISNHLYFYWYRQILGQKVEFLVSFYNNEISEKSEIFDDQFSVERPDGSNFTLKIRSTKLEDSAMYFCASSDFSRTNEKLFFGSGTQLSVL.

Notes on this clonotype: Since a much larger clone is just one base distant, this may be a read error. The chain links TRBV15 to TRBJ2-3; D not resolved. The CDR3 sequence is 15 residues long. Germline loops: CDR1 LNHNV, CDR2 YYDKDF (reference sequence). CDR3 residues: CVTSAGWASTDTQYF. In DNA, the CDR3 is TGTGTCACCAGCGCCGGTTGGGCAAGCACAGATACGCAGTATTTT.

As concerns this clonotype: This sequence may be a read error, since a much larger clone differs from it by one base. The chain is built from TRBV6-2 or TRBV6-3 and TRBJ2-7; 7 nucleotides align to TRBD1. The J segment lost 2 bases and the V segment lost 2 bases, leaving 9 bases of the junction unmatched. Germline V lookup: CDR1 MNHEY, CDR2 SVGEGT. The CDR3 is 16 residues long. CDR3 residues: CASSYPNRGQTYEQYF. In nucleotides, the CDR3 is TGTGCCAGCAGTTACCCGAATAGGGGGCAAACCTACGAGCAGTACTTC.

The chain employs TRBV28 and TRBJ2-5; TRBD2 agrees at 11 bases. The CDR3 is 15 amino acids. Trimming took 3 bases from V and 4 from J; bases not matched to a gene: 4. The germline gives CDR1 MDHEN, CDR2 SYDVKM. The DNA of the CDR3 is TGTGCCAGCAGTTTGGATAGCGGGAGGGGAGAGACCCAGTACTTC. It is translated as CASSLDSGRGETQYF.

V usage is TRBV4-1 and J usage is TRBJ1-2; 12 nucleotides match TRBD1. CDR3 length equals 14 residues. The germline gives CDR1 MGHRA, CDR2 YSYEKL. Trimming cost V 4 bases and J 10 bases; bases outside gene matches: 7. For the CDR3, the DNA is TGCGCCAGCAGCCCATCTGGGACAGGGGGCATCTACACCTTC. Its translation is CASSPSGTGGIYTF.

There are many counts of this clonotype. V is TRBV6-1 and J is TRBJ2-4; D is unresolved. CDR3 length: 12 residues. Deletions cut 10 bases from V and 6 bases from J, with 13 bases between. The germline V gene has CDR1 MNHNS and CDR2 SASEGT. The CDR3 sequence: CATSAQPNIQYF. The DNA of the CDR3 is TGTGCCACCTCCGCGCAGCCAAACATTCAGTACTTC.

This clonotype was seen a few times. The CDR3: CAIRLTDSYEQYF. The CDR3 bases are TGTGCCATCAGGTTGACAGATTCCTACGAGCAGTACTTC. The V call is TRBV10-3, the J call TRBJ2-7; perhaps TRBD1 as D (5 bases). Trimming stripped 6 bases from V and 1 base from J, with 10 bases between. The CDR3 is 13 amino acids. Germline V gene data show CDR1 as ENHRY and CDR2 as SYGVKD.

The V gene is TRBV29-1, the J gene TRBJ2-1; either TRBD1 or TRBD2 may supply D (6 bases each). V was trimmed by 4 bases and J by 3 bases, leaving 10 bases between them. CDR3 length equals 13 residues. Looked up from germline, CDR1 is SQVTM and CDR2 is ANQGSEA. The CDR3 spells CSVAGGLYNEQFF. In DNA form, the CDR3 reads TGCAGCGTTGCCGGGGGCCTCTACAATGAGCAGTTCTTC.